The rows below give T cell receptor beta chains drawn from one sample of a study of PD-L1 blockade in urothelial cancer. Clones were sequenced by immunoSEQ multiplex PCR, and TCRdb holds only the in-frame ones, with some missing. Of 35,000 to 40,000 clones in the sample, around 82% are singletons; the top ten hold 6% to 7%. The sample was PBMCs, taken around atezolizumab (anti-PD-L1) treatment. The receptor set was obtained from a man aged 60-69 years with urothelial cancer. The CDR3 runs from the conserved cysteine through the conserved F or W. The order of the fields is clone size, J gene, D gene, V gene, CDR3 protein, CDR3 DNA. A D gene is named only where the DNA matches it firmly. Only part of the rows carry a size: once, few, many, or a class if the clone is expanded.

few | TRBJ2-3 | TRBD2 | TRBV9 | CASSVSGGSTDTQYF | TGTGCCAGCAGCGTATCGGGGGGGAGCACAGATACGCAGTATTTT
. | TRBJ2-3 | . | TRBV7-9 | CASTRGTADTQYF | TGTGCCAGCACTCGGGGAACCGCAGATACGCAGTATTTT
few | TRBJ1-6 | TRBD1 | TRBV9 | CASSPFGTDNSPLHF | TGTGCCAGCAGCCCCTTCGGGACAGATAATTCACCCCTCCACTTT
once | TRBJ1-2 | . | TRBV19 | CASTPTGYDNYGYTF | TGTGCCAGTACTCCGACAGGATATGATAACTATGGCTACACCTTC
. | TRBJ2-7 | . | TRBV7-6 | CASSTAGVLAYEQYF | TGTGCCAGCAGCACAGCGGGCGTCCTGGCCTACGAGCAGTACTTC
. | TRBJ1-1 | TRBD1 | TRBV7-2 | CASSIQQGDTEAFF | TGTGCCAGCAGCATCCAACAGGGGGACACTGAAGCTTTCTTT
once | TRBJ2-7 | . | TRBV5-1 | CASSPEPHGRDISYEQYF | TGCGCCAGCAGCCCTGAACCCCACGGACGGGATATCTCCTACGAGCAGTACTTC
. | TRBJ2-5 | . | TRBV30 | CAWSGGQRETQYF | TGTGCCTGGAGTGGAGGCCAGAGGGAGACCCAGTACTTC
few | TRBJ1-6 | . | TRBV7-6 | CASSLRAGDNSPLHF | TGTGCCAGCAGCTTAAGGGCGGGAGATAATTCACCCCTCCACTTT
. | TRBJ2-2 | . | TRBV5-1 | CASSRTGFNTGELFF | TGCGCCAGCAGCCGGACGGGGTTTAACACCGGGGAGCTGTTTTTT
. | TRBJ1-5 | TRBD1 | TRBV7-2 | CASSPYGTGHQPQHF | TGTGCCAGCAGCCCATACGGGACAGGGCATCAGCCCCAGCATTTT
. | TRBJ2-3 | . | TRBV7-2 | CASSPQRYTQYF | TGTGCCAGCAGCCCGCAACGGTACACGCAGTATTTT
once | TRBJ2-1 | . | TRBV7-2 | CASSPDSSGQYEQFF | TGTGCCAGCAGCCCCGACAGCTCCGGACAATACGAGCAGTTCTTC
. | TRBJ1-5 | . | TRBV19 | CASSIAGSIQPQHF | TGTGCCAGTAGTATTGCAGGTTCGATTCAGCCCCAGCATTTT
. | TRBJ2-7 | TRBD2 | TRBV28 | CASSGGGLAGAHEQYF | TGTGCCAGCAGTGGGGGAGGGTTAGCGGGGGCCCACGAGCAGTACTTC
. | TRBJ2-2 | . | TRBV28 | CASSLTGVFGELFF | TGTGCCAGCAGCCTAACGGGGGTTTTCGGGGAGCTGTTTTTT
. | TRBJ1-2 | . | TRBV19 | CASSRGRRGNYGYTF | TGTGCCAGTAGTCGTGGGCGCAGGGGTAACTATGGCTACACCTTC
. | TRBJ2-6 | . | TRBV5-4 | CASSLGGSPGANVLTF | TGTGCCAGCAGCTTGGGCGGGTCCCCTGGGGCCAACGTCCTGACTTTC
. | TRBJ2-2 | . | TRBV7-9 | CASSLDGNSGELFF | TGTGCCAGCAGCTTAGACGGGAATTCCGGGGAGCTGTTTTTT
. | TRBJ2-4 | . | TRBV5-1 | CASSSTFGDIQYF | TGCGCCAGCAGCTCCACCTTCGGGGACATTCAGTACTTC
. | TRBJ2-7 | . | TRBV21-1 | CASSTLGAEYEQYF | TGTGCCAGCAGCACCCTGGGGGCCGAATACGAGCAGTACTTC
. | TRBJ1-2 | . | TRBV6-4 | CASSDSEAGYTF | TGTGCCAGCAGTGACTCGGAAGCGGGCTACACCTTC
. | TRBJ2-1 | TRBD2 | TRBV19 | CASSTDTGTSVFF | TGTGCCAGTAGTACTGACACCGGGACTAGTGTGTTCTTC
. | TRBJ2-2 | . | TRBV7-3 | CASSLADSFGTGELFF | TGTGCCAGCAGCTTAGCTGACAGTTTTGGCACCGGGGAGCTGTTTTTT
. | TRBJ2-5 | . | TRBV7-6 | CASSPLQAQETQYF | TGTGCCAGCAGCCCCCTACAGGCCCAAGAGACCCAGTACTTC
. | TRBJ1-5 | . | TRBV2 | CASSGGGASNQPQHF | TGTGCCAGCAGTGGCGGGGGCGCGAGCAATCAGCCCCAGCATTTT
. | TRBJ2-2 | . | TRBV7-9 | CASSFGHTGELFF | TGTGCCAGCAGCTTCGGTCACACCGGGGAGCTGTTTTTT
. | TRBJ2-2 | . | TRBV5-1 | CASTRDTPLGVTGELFF | TGCGCCAGCACAAGGGACACGCCGCTGGGCGTTACCGGGGAGCTGTTTTTT
. | TRBJ2-7 | TRBD1 | TRBV7-6 | CASNPGGSYEQYF | TGTGCCAGCAATCCAGGGGGCTCCTACGAGCAGTACTTC
. | TRBJ2-1 | . | TRBV19 | CASSSGTAAYNEQFF | TGTGCCAGTAGTAGCGGGACAGCAGCCTACAATGAGCAGTTCTTC
. | TRBJ2-7 | . | TRBV10-3 | CAIASRGWEQYF | TGTGCCATCGCGTCCCGAGGGTGGGAGCAGTACTTC
. | TRBJ1-1 | TRBD1 | TRBV4-2 | CASSQRLITGDLNTEAFF | TGTGCCAGCAGCCAACGATTAATTACAGGGGATTTGAACACTGAAGCTTTCTTT
once | TRBJ1-2 | TRBD1 | TRBV9 | CASSPWTGANFYGYTF | TGTGCCAGCAGCCCTTGGACAGGGGCCAATTTCTATGGCTACACCTTC
. | TRBJ1-1 | . | TRBV6-5 | CASSYTRQLNTEAFF | TGTGCCAGCAGTTACACAAGACAGCTGAACACTGAAGCTTTCTTT
. | TRBJ2-4 | . | TRBV18 | CASSPPTKNIQYF | TGTGCCAGCTCACCACCTACCAAAAACATTCAGTACTTC
. | TRBJ2-7 | . | TRBV6-1 | CASRDPGLTLGEQYF | TGTGCCAGCAGAGATCCGGGACTTACCCTTGGGGAGCAGTACTTC
. | TRBJ2-5 | TRBD2 | TRBV7-2 | CASSFGGAQETQYF | TGTGCCAGCAGCTTCGGGGGGGCTCAAGAGACCCAGTACTTC
. | TRBJ1-5 | . | TRBV23-1 | CASSARGGKTQPQHF | TGCGCCAGCAGCGCCCGGGGAGGTAAGACACAGCCCCAGCATTTT
. | TRBJ1-1 | . | TRBV6-5 | CASSYQDRREAFF | TGTGCCAGCAGTTACCAGGACAGACGTGAAGCTTTCTTT
few | TRBJ2-7 | TRBD2 | TRBV6-1 | CASSEGGPGLAGASYEQYF | TGTGCCAGCAGTGAAGGGGGGCCGGGACTAGCGGGGGCCTCCTACGAGCAGTACTTC
. | TRBJ2-7 | TRBD2 | TRBV6-1 | CASSVARGTDEQYF | TGTGCCAGCAGTGTCGCGCGGGGGACGGACGAGCAGTACTTC
. | TRBJ2-7 | . | TRBV7-9 | CASSLAPYSYEQYF | TGTGCCAGCAGCTTAGCCCCCTACTCCTACGAGCAGTACTTC
. | TRBJ2-3 | TRBD1 | TRBV28 | CASRNSGGTGLYF | TGTGCCAGCAGGAACTCCGGAGGGACAGGGTTGTATTTT
. | TRBJ1-5 | . | TRBV28 | CASSSLRGPWQPQHF | TGTGCCAGCAGTTCCCTCAGGGGACCTTGGCAGCCCCAGCATTTT
. | TRBJ2-1 | TRBD2 | TRBV29-1 | CSVAWRGAYNEQFF | TGCAGCGTTGCCTGGCGGGGGGCCTACAATGAGCAGTTCTTC
. | TRBJ1-1 | TRBD1 | TRBV16 | CASSQDRDLSEAFF | TGTGCCAGCAGCCAAGACAGGGACCTATCTGAAGCTTTCTTT
. | TRBJ1-6 | . | TRBV6-6 | CASSYGAGDNSPLHF | TGTGCCAGCAGTTACGGGGCAGGAGATAATTCACCCCTCCACTTT
. | TRBJ2-7 | . | TRBV28 | CASTTGSSSYEQYF | TGTGCCAGCACTACAGGGAGCAGCTCCTACGAGCAGTACTTC
. | TRBJ2-1 | . | TRBV2 | CASSIERTGRQFF | TGTGCCAGCAGTATCGAGAGGACTGGACGACAGTTCTTC
. | TRBJ2-5 | TRBD1 | TRBV28 | CASSQMGTAQETQYF | TGTGCCAGCAGCCAAATGGGGACAGCCCAAGAGACCCAGTACTTC
. | TRBJ2-3 | TRBD2 | TRBV27 | CASSSTSGGPSTDTQYF | TGTGCCAGCAGCTCGACTAGCGGGGGACCTTCCACAGATACGCAGTATTTT
. | TRBJ2-5 | . | TRBV9 | CASSVAFGPKETQYF | TGTGCCAGCAGCGTAGCTTTCGGTCCGAAAGAGACCCAGTACTTC
. | TRBJ1-5 | TRBD1 | TRBV7-8 | CASSLDRGGNQPQHF | TGTGCCAGCAGCTTAGACAGGGGAGGCAATCAGCCCCAGCATTTT
. | TRBJ1-1 | TRBD1 | TRBV30 | CAGQGAVEAFF | TGTGCCGGACAGGGGGCCGTTGAAGCTTTCTTT
. | TRBJ1-2 | . | TRBV2 | CASSEGRAYGYTF | TGTGCCAGCAGTGAAGGAAGAGCCTATGGCTACACCTTC